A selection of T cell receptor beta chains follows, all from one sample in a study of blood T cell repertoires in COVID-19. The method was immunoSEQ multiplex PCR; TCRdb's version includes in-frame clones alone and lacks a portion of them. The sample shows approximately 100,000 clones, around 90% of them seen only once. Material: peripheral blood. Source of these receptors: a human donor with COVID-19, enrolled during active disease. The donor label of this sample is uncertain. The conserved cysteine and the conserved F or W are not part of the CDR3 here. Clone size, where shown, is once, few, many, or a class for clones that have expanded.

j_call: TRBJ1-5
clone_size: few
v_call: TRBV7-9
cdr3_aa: ASSLGTVASSNQPQH

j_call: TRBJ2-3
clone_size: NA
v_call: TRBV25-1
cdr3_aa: ASSGQGARGGPDTQY

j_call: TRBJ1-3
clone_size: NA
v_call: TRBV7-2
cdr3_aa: ASSLRAGGGGNTIY

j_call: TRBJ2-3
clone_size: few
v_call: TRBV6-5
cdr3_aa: ASSPDGDFTDTQY

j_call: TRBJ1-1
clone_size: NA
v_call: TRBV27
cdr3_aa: ASSADRGTEAF

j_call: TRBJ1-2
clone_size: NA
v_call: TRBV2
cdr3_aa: ASSPDTLYGYT

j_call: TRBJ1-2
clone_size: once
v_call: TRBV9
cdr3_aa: ASSVQGATYDGYT

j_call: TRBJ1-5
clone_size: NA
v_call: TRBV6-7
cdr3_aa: ASSYSEGHQPQH

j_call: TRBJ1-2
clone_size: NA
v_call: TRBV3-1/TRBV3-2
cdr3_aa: AASGQGVTYGYT

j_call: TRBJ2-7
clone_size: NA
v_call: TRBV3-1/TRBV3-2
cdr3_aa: ASSPTSWGERQY

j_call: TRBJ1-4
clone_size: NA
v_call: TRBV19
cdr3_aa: ASSIGAPGQGNEKLF

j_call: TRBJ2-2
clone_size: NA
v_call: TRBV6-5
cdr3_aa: ASSYHYTGELF

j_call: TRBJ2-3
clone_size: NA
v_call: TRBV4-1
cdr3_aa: ASSHTRQGVGSDTQY

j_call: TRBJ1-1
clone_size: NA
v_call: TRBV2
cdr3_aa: ASRGGQANTEAF

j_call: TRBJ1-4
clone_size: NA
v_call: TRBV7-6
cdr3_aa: ASSSTVRVWGGTTTNEKLF

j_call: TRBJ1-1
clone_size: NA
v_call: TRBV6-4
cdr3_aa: ASSEGPENTEAF

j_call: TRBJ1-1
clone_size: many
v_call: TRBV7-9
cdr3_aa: ASSPDSFTEAF

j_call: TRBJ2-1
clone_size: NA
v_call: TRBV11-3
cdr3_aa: ASSRNLAGGKQF

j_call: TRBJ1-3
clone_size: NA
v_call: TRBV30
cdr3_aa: AWSGGQKGNTLY

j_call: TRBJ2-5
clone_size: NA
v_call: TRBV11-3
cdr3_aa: ASSKRDTEETQY

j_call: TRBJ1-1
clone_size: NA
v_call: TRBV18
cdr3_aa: ASSPPGGQGNTEAF

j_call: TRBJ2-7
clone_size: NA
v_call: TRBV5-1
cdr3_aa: ASSLAVTGLSYEQY

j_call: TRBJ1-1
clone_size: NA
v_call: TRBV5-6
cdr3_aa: ASSFSPGGMYRKTEAF

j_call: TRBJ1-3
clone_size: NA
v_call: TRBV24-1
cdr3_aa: ATKQNSGNTIY

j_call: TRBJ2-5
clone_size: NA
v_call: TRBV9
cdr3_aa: ASSVGLAGTQETQY

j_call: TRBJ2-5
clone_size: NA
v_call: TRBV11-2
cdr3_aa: ASSLGPGGGETQY

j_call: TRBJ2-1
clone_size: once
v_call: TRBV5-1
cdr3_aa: ASSLVLHNEQF

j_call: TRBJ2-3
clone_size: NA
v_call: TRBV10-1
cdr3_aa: ASSLGTATDTQY

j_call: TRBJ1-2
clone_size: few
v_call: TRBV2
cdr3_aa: ASSRSRGASYGYT

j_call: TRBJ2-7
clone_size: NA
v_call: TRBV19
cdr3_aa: ASSTRSGHGYEQY

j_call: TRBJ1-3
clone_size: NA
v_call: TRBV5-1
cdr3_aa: ASSLAPGLTSTIY

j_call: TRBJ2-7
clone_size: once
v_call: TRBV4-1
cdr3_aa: ASSQGGGHSYEQY

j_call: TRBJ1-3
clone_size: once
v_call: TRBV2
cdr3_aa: ASSDSSGNTIY

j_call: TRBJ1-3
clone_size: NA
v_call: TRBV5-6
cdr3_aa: ASSFGTGGNTIY

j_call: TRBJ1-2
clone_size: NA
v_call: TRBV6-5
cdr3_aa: ASSLLTGGLYGYT

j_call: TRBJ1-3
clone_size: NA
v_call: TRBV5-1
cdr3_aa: ASSPPEGSGNTIY

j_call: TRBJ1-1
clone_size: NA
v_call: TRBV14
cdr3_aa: ASRWDRNTEAF

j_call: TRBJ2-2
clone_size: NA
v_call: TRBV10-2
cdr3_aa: ASSLGGDTGELF

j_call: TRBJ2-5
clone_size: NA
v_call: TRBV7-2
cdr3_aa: ASSLVSGGGETQY

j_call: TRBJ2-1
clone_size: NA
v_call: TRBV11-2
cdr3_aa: ASSSDRTSDYNEQF

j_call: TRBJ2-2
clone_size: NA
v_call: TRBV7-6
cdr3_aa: ASSLDRGANTGELF

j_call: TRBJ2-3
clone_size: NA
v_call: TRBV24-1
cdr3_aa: ATSDPADRGTDTQY

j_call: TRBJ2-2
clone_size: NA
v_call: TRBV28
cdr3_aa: ASRRQTANTGELF

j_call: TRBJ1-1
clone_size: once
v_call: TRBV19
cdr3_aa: ASSTPTGLGTEAF